Shown below are 27 T cell receptor beta chains from a single sample sequenced in a study of blood T cells in healthy people across ages. Using a J-beta primer mix together with a sample-barcoded 5' primer, a second PCR was run for roughly 6 to 12 cycles. TCRdb processed the 5' RACE reads anew with MiXCR; each CDR3 protein has one entry. Here the sample spans some 1,000,000 distinct CDR3 sequences, approximately 25% being singletons. These data were also filed under a second study, of T cells of mothers and their children.

Material: blood. These receptors were taken from a girl aged 2-10 years in good health.

The chain has TRBV29-1 and TRBJ1-2; the D is unclear. Between the trimmed V and J ends, which lost 4 bases and 8 bases, there was a span of 11 bases. Germline lookup yields CDR1 SQVTM and CDR2 ANQGSEA. The CDR3 runs 11 residues. The CDR3 spells CSVGHQKGYTF. The DNA for the CDR3 is TGCAGCGTTGGGCACCAAAAGGGCTACACCTTC. Using reference TRBV29-1 and TRBJ1-2 for the parts outside the CDR3, the full variable domain is SAVISQKPSRDICQRGTSLTIQCQVDSQVTMMFWYRQQPGQSLTLIATANQGSEATYESGFVIDKFPISRPNLTFSTLTVSNMSPEDSSIYLCSVGHQKGYTFGSGTRLTVV.

The CDR3 is CSVEKKNTGELFF. CDR3 in DNA: TGCAGCGTTGAAAAGAAGAACACCGGGGAGCTGTTTTTT. V and J are TRBV29-1 and TRBJ2-2; D call uncertain. The CDR3 totals 13 residues. Germline V lookup: CDR1 SQVTM, CDR2 ANQGSEA. Deletions cut 2 bases from V and 1 base from J, with 5 bases between.

The chain combines TRBV9 with TRBJ2-5; D gene uncertain. Deletions cut 1 base from V and 3 bases from J, with 10 bases between. The length of the CDR3 is 14 residues. Per germline, CDR1 SGDLS and CDR2 YYNGEE. CDR3 sequence: CASSVRGYEETQYF. CDR3 coding DNA: TGTGCCAGCAGCGTACGAGGCTACGAAGAGACCCAGTACTTC.

V gene TRBV20-1 combines with J gene TRBJ2-1; possibly TRBD1 or TRBD2 for D (5 bases each). The CDR3 contains 11 residues. Germline CDR1 and CDR2: DFQATT and SNEGSKA (reference sequence). Trimming shortened V by 3 bases and J by 10 bases, and 10 bases separated the two germline ends. DNA for the CDR3: TGCAGTGCTAGGGGGGTCGTGGAGCAGTTCTTC. Translated: CSARGVVEQFF.

This clonotype was recorded a few times. The rearrangement uses TRBV29-1 and TRBJ2-2; 10 bases fit TRBD1. Germline-derived CDR1 and CDR2 are SQVTM and ANQGSEA. The length of the CDR3 is 17 residues. V gave up 0 bases and J gave up 4 bases; unmatched junction bases: 8. CDR3 sequence (DNA): TGCAGCGTTGAAGATTTACGACAGGGGGCGAGCACCGGGGAGCTGTTTTTT. Protein sequence: CSVEDLRQGASTGELFF.

The chain carries TRBV7-9 and TRBJ1-4; D unclear. The CDR3 consists of 16 residues. Trimming shortened V by 5 bases and J by 4 bases, and 17 bases separated the two germline ends. Germline CDR1 reads SEHNR; CDR2 reads FQNEAQ (reference sequence). Here the CDR3 reads CASSVPQKALNEKLFF. CDR3 coding DNA: TGTGCCAGCAGCGTCCCCCAGAAAGCCCTTAATGAAAAACTGTTTTTT.

This clonotype turned up a few times. The chain carries TRBV3-1 and TRBJ2-1; the D call may be TRBD1 or TRBD2 (5 bases each). The germline V gene has CDR1 LGHDT and CDR2 YNNKEL (reference sequence). Trimming removed 0 bases at V and 8 bases at J, with 8 bases between. This CDR3 region has 13 residues. This CDR3 reads CASSQERGHEQFF. The CDR3 DNA reads TGTGCCAGCAGCCAAGAAAGGGGACATGAGCAGTTCTTC.

J is TRBJ2-4 and V is TRBV10-2, with D unresolved. The germline V gene has CDR1 WSHSY and CDR2 SAAADI. This CDR3 region has 14 residues. Trimming left V 4 bases short and J 1 base short, with 8 bases between. The CDR3 region has the DNA TGCGCCAGCAGTGGGATATTCGCCAAAAACATTCAGTACTTC. This gives the protein CASSGIFAKNIQYF.

Concerning this clonotype: A read error is likely, as this CDR3 ends without the conserved phenylalanine or tryptophan. The V gene is TRBV7-9, the J gene TRBJ2-5; D gene uncertain. Per the germline V gene, CDR1 is SEHNR and CDR2 is FQNEAQ (reference sequence). This CDR3 is built from 14 residues. The V end was cut by 8 bases, the J end by 4 bases, with 17 bases between. The CDR3 sequence is CASDQGLGGETQYL. In DNA form, the CDR3 reads TGTGCCAGCGACCAAGGCTTAGGCGGAGAGACCCAGTACTTA.

The genes are TRBV7-9 and TRBJ2-7; unclear D gene. This CDR3 has 12 amino acids. The V end was cut by 2 bases, the J end by 5 bases, with 7 bases between. The germline V gene encodes CDR1 SEHNR and CDR2 FQNEAQ (reference sequence). DNA of the CDR3: TGTGCCAGCAGCTTATTCAGTGACGAGCAGTACTTC. Amino acid sequence: CASSLFSDEQYF.

The CDR3 DNA reads as TGCGCCAGCAGCCCACCGGAATTTGGAAACACCATATATTTT. Protein product: CASSPPEFGNTIYF. The gene calls are TRBV4-1 and TRBJ1-3, with D unresolved. Germline assignment: CDR1 MGHRA and CDR2 YSYEKL. V shed 4 bases and J shed 3 bases, with 10 bases lying between them. The CDR3 covers 14 residues.

A few counts support this clonotype. The CDR3 bases are TGTGCCAGCAGCTTCGCATTCACCACCGGAGAGACCCAGTACTTC. Protein sequence: CASSFAFTTGETQYF. The chain employs TRBV5-6 and TRBJ2-5; D remains ambiguous. Trimming took 2 bases from V and 4 from J, leaving 15 bases between them. Germline V gives CDR1 SGHDT, CDR2 YYEEEE. The CDR3 consists of 15 residues. The variable domain in full, completed from reference TRBV5-6 and TRBJ2-5, reads DAGVTQSPTHLIKTRGQQVTLRCSPKSGHDTVSWYQQALGQGPQFIFQYYEEEERQRGNFPDRFSGHQFPNYSSELNVNALLLGDSALYLCASSFAFTTGETQYFGPGTRLLVL.

This chain connects TRBV20-1 to TRBJ2-7, with 9 bases lining up with TRBD2. CDR3 length equals 15 residues. V lost 3 bases, J lost 2 bases, and 8 bases stayed unmatched. Germline V CDR1 and CDR2: DFQATT, SNEGSKA (reference sequence). The CDR3 nucleotides are TGCAGTGCTAGGAAATTAGCGGGAGAGGCCTACGAGCAGTACTTC. This gives the protein CSARKLAGEAYEQYF.

The gene calls are TRBV4-3 and TRBJ2-2, with D possibly being TRBD1 (5 bases). CDR3 length: 15 amino acids. Germline V gene sequence: CDR1 LGHNA, CDR2 YSLEER. V was shortened by 0 bases and J by 6 bases, with 11 bases between the two germline ends. In DNA, the CDR3 is TGCGCCAGCAGCCAAGAATACCGACAGTCCGGGGAGCTGTTTTTT. Translation gives CASSQEYRQSGELFF.

The rearrangement uses TRBV15 and TRBJ1-3, with D possibly matching TRBD1 (5 bases). Germline CDR1 and CDR2: LNHNV and YYDKDF (reference sequence). Trimming shortened V by 0 bases and J by 2 bases, and 8 bases separated the two germline ends. The CDR3 is 15 amino acids. CDR3 in amino acids: CATSRDGGAGNTIYF. CDR3 DNA sequence: TGTGCCACCAGCAGAGACGGGGGGGCTGGAAACACCATATATTTT. Together with reference TRBV15 and TRBJ1-3, the CDR3 gives the full variable domain: DAMVIQNPRYQVTQFGKPVTLSCSQTLNHNVMYWYQQKSSQAPKLLFHYYDKDFNNEADTPDNFQSRRPNTSFCFLDIRSPGLGDTAMYLCATSRDGGAGNTIYFGEGSWLTVV.

Only a few counts were recorded for this clonotype. V gene TRBV29-1 combines with J gene TRBJ2-1, with D possibly being TRBD2 (6 bases). Germline loops: CDR1 SQVTM, CDR2 ANQGSEA. V lost 6 bases and J 7 bases, leaving 16 bases between the germline ends. The CDR3 has 13 amino acids. The CDR3 region has the DNA TGCAGCGTCAACGGACTAAATGAGAATGAGCAGTTCTTC. Amino acid sequence: CSVNGLNENEQFF.

The chain combines TRBV5-5 with TRBJ2-6; weak D call: TRBD1 (6 bases). Germline values: CDR1 SGHKS, CDR2 YYEKEE (reference sequence). The CDR3 has 15 amino acids. Between the trimmed V and J ends, which lost 1 base and 3 bases, there was a span of 8 bases. DNA of the CDR3: TGTGCCAGCAGCTTGACAGGGATTGGGGCCAACGTCCTGACTTTC. This gives the protein CASSLTGIGANVLTF.

The J gene is TRBJ1-3, the V gene TRBV7-8; TRBD1 might be the D (5 bases). V lost 8 bases and J lost 1, with 6 bases in between. Germline V CDR1 and CDR2: SGHVS, FQNEAQ. CDR3 length equals 12 residues. The CDR3 reads CASGGSGNTIYF. CDR3 nucleotides: TGTGCCAGCGGGGGTTCTGGAAACACCATATATTTT.

This rearrangement joins TRBV7-2 to TRBJ2-7; 12 nucleotides align to TRBD2. The CDR3 is made up of 16 amino acids. The junction had 7 bases not matched to a gene; V was cut back by 3 bases and J by 4 bases. From germline, CDR1 is SGHTA and CDR2 FQGNSA. The CDR3 DNA is TGTGCCAGCAGCTTGAGCTCTAGCGGGGGGGTTTACGAGCAGTACTTC. Its protein is CASSLSSSGGVYEQYF.

The sample holds a few counts of this clonotype. V gene TRBV6-1 combines with J gene TRBJ1-2; D gene unclear. Germline-derived CDR1 and CDR2 are MNHNS and SASEGT. The V end was cut by 2 bases, the J end by 3 bases, with 7 bases between. The CDR3 runs 13 residues. CDR3 in amino acids: CASSERAYYGYTF. CDR3 bases: TGTGCCAGCAGTGAAAGGGCGTACTATGGCTACACCTTC.

This clonotype was seen only a few times. The gene calls are TRBV28 and TRBJ2-7; possibly TRBD2 for D (5 bases). V gave up 7 bases and J gave up 0 bases, with 13 bases separating them. This CDR3 is built from 14 residues. Germline V gene data show CDR1 as MDHEN and CDR2 as SYDVKM. The CDR3 DNA reads as TGTGCCAGCAAGGTAGTAGGGAGCTCCTACGAGCAGTACTTC. As protein: CASKVVGSSYEQYF.

The chain has TRBV27 and TRBJ2-1; no definite D call. The last part of the DNA fits TRBJ2-5 better; the J call may be wrong. This CDR3 is 13 amino acids long. The germline V gene has CDR1 MNHEY and CDR2 SMNVEV (reference sequence). CDR3 sequence reads: CASSRRPSETQYF. Written as DNA, the CDR3 is TGTGCCAGCAGCCGCCGCCCCTCAGAGACCCAGTACTTC.

V gene TRBV20-1 combines with J gene TRBJ2-6, with D possibly being TRBD2 (6 bases). Germline values: CDR1 DFQATT, CDR2 SNEGSKA (reference sequence). V lost 2 bases, J lost 3 bases, and 8 bases lay in between. CDR3 length: 14 amino acids. CDR3 region: CSARMGGGANVLTF. Written as DNA, the CDR3 is TGCAGTGCTAGAATGGGGGGTGGGGCCAACGTCCTGACTTTC.

This rearrangement joins TRBV28 to TRBJ1-1; no firm D call. There are 14 residues in the CDR3. Germline lookup yields CDR1 MDHEN and CDR2 SYDVKM. Trimming took off 1 base at V and 11 bases at J, with 17 bases between the two ends. The CDR3 is CASSLLIGELNAFF. CDR3 in DNA: TGTGCCAGCAGTTTATTGATTGGGGAGCTTAACGCTTTCTTT.

Comments on this clonotype: Sequence at one end of the junction differs from germline and may be a read error. This chain connects TRBV5-1 to TRBJ1-1; no clear D gene. Looked up from germline, CDR1 is SGHRS and CDR2 is YFSETQ. The CDR3 is 14 amino acids. In DNA, the CDR3 is TGCGCCAGCACCAGGAACCCTATGAACACTAAAGCTTTCTTT. Amino acid sequence: CASTRNPMNTKAFF. Full variable domain (rest looked up from reference TRBV5-1 and TRBJ1-1): KAGVTQTPRYLIKTRGQQVTLSCSPISGHRSVSWYQQTPGQGLQFLFEYFSETQRNKGNFPGRFSGRQFSNSRSEMNVSTLELGDSALYLCASTRNPMNTKAFFGQGTRLTVV.

This clonotype was found a few times. This sequence joins TRBV3-1 and TRBJ2-1; D is unresolved. Per the germline V gene, CDR1 is LGHDT and CDR2 is YNNKEL (reference sequence). The CDR3 covers 11 residues. V was trimmed by 2 bases and J by 10 bases, leaving 6 bases between them. CDR3 loop: CASSQSWEQFF. The CDR3 coding sequence is TGTGCCAGCAGCCAATCATGGGAGCAGTTCTTC.

This clonotype turned up a few times. In DNA form, the CDR3 reads TGTGCCAGCAGGCCTACAGGGTATAGCGCTGAAGCTTTCTTT. Protein: CASRPTGYSAEAFF. The chain combines TRBV28 with TRBJ1-1; tentatively, D is TRBD1 (6 bases). Germline V gene data show CDR1 as MDHEN and CDR2 as SYDVKM. CDR3 size: 14 residues. V was cut by 6 bases and J by 6 bases, with 17 bases left in between.